This T cell receptor beta chain is from a study of blood T cell repertoires in COVID-19 (dated by TCRdb to 2018 to 2020). Regarding the study in general: Samples from collaborators originated in the United States, Italy and Spain and spanned both the acute and convalescent phases of COVID-19. Subjects who had been exposed to COVID-19, were actively infected with it, or had recovered from it provided the deeply sampled blood TCRbeta repertoires that made up the dataset. The repertoires were made available in a free public database intended to serve as a resource for research on the immune response to SARS-CoV-2. The prospective study material was composed of cDNA or gDNA derived from T cells, B-cell-depleted T cells, or PBMCs. The sample metadata nearly always contained a de-identified subject ID, COVID-19 status, age in years and sex. HLA class I and class II types, where available, came from metadata supplied by the sample provider rather than from assay-based typing. The samples were drawn from the first 160 participants of the ongoing ImmuneRACE study and from roughly 1,300 subjects provided by 6 global collaborators. Summary of the overall study and its limitations: Clinical and demographic metadata were provided uncurated, with the amount varying by source and participant.

TCRbeta CDR3 regions were amplified from genomic DNA by means of the immunoSEQ Assay, a bias-controlled multiplex PCR. In the paper's pipeline: The number of nucleated cells in each sample was estimated from the amplification of reference gene primers within the assay. To quantify the absolute abundance of each unique TCRbeta CDR3 rearrangement, sequence reads were collapsed and filtered. For each sample, productive Simpson clonality was calculated as the square root of Simpson's diversity index over productive rearrangements. TCRdb re-hosts the immuneACCESS table, in-frame sequences only. Its copies lack some clones; in the studies checked, an unresolved V gene accounts for under half of them, and the cause for the rest is not known. V, J and clone size are those of that table, while D and trimming were read from the DNA. A total of around 300,000 clones appear in this sample, approximately 90% of them only once. The ten largest make up roughly 6.1% of the sample.

Here V drops 4 bases and J drops 4 bases, and the junction holds 5 bases not matched to any gene. CDR1 is given as SGHAT and CDR2 as FQNNGV, both from the germline V gene. From its cysteine to its phenylalanine, the CDR3 spans 16 amino acids. Just the 48-base CDR3 DNA is kept, in frame starting at base 1. With respect to this clone: This clone's antigen is unknown. Per-nucleotide qualities are absent, and no much larger clonotype sits a single base away.

At one collaborating source in Seattle, patients were enrolled during active infection and were followed longitudinally through the course of disease. Collaborating institutions collected whole blood in K2EDTA tubes following their own protocols. For TCRbeta analysis, collaborator samples were shipped as frozen whole blood, as isolated PBMCs, or as DNA extracted from either sample type. Sequences were obtained from peripheral blood. Here the chain combines TRBV11-2 and TRBJ2-7, with 15 bases aligning to TRBD2. The receptor comes from a woman aged 50 to 60 with COVID-19, enrolled during active disease. The CDR3 region reads CASSSGLAGGPYEQYF. The bases are TGTGCCAGCAGCTCCGGACTAGCGGGAGGGCCTTACGAGCAGTACTTC.